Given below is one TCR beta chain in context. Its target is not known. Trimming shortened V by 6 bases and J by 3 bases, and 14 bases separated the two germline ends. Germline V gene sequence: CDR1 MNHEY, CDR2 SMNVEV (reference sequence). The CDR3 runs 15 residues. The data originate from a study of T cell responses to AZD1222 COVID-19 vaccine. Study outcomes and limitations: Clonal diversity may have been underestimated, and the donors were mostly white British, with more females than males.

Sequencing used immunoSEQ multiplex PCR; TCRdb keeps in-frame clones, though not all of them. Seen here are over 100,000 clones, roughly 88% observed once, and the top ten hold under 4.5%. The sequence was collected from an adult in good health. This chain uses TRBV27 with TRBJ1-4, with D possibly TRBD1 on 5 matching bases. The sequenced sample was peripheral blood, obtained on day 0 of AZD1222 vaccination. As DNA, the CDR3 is TGTGCCAGCAGCTCTGAGGGGTCCCCTAATGAAAAACTGTTTTTT. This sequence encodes CASSSEGSPNEKLFF.